What follows are 20 T cell receptor beta chains derived from one specimen sequenced in a study of cytomegalovirus exposure and HLA in healthy donors. PCR amplification relied on 60 Vbeta primers (plus 13 Jbeta primers). The data were produced by immunoSEQ multiplex PCR, yet TCRdb's version contains in-frame clones alone and is incomplete. Among 150,000 to 200,000 clones listed, around four fifths were seen once. The material sequenced was PBMCs. Receptors originate from a woman under 40 in good health and CMV-seropositive.

This chain uses TRBV9 with TRBJ2-1; TRBD2 aligns across 10 bases. This CDR3 comprises 14 residues. Germline V gene lookup returns CDR1 SGDLS and CDR2 YYNGEE. J was trimmed by 6 bases and V by 3 bases; bases with no gene match: 3. The CDR3 coding sequence is TGTGCCAGCAGCGAGACTAGCGGGTCCAATGAGCAGTTCTTC. Its protein is CASSETSGSNEQFF.

J is TRBJ1-1 and V is TRBV7-2; TRBD1 might be the D (5 bases). Germline CDR1 reads SGHTA; CDR2 reads FQGNSA. Trimming took 5 bases from V and 6 from J, leaving 10 bases between them. CDR3 size: 12 residues. Here the CDR3 DNA reads TGTGCCAGCAGCCATCCGGGGGCTGAAGCTTTCTTT. Protein sequence: CASSHPGAEAFF.

This sequence joins TRBV6-5 and TRBJ1-2; the match to TRBD1 covers 8 bases. The trim removed 7 bases at V and 6 bases at J, leaving 13 bases unmatched. CDR1 is MNHEY and CDR2 is SVGAGI in the germline V gene. The CDR3 consists of 15 residues. Here the CDR3 DNA reads TGTGCCAGCACCCAGGGGGCAGGGGGCATAAATGGCTACACCTTC. This gives the protein CASTQGAGGINGYTF.

The rearrangement uses TRBV11-3 and TRBJ2-2; D uncertain. The CDR3 has 12 amino acids. Trimming took off 5 bases at V and 6 bases at J, with 7 bases between the two ends. The V gene's germline CDR1 is SGHNT and CDR2 YENEEA. In DNA form, the CDR3 reads TGTGCCAGCAGCCCTGGGCCCGGGGAGCTGTTTTTT. It specifies CASSPGPGELFF.

This clone is categorized as medium-sized (0.01 to 0.1%). The chain joins TRBV5-5 to TRBJ1-2; weak D call: TRBD1 (6 bases). V was trimmed by 4 bases and J by 4 bases, leaving 20 bases between them. Per germline, CDR1 SGHKS and CDR2 YYEKEE (reference sequence). The CDR3 has 16 amino acids. CDR3 sequence (DNA): TGTGCCAGCAGCGATGACACCGGGACAAATTTCTATGGCTACACCTTC. It yields the protein CASSDDTGTNFYGYTF.

In its sample, this clone was seen a few times. This sequence joins TRBV30 and TRBJ1-2; TRBD1 is a possible D gene (5 bases). The germline V gene has CDR1 GTSNPN and CDR2 SVGIG (reference sequence). The CDR3 contains 14 residues. Trimming removed 2 bases at V and 3 bases at J, with 13 bases between. As DNA, the CDR3 is TGTGCCTGGAGTCAGGGCGGCCTCTACTATGGCTACACCTTC. Residues: CAWSQGGLYYGYTF.

This clone was seen more than once but under ten times. V usage is TRBV11-3 and J usage is TRBJ2-3; D unresolved. The germline V and J ends were trimmed by 6 bases and 4 bases, with 14 bases remaining between them. The CDR3 length is 14 residues. In germline, CDR1 is SGHNT, CDR2 YENEEA. CDR3 DNA sequence: TGTGCCAGCAGTCCTGGTAGAGCGTCAGATACGCAGTATTTT. This codes for CASSPGRASDTQYF. The full variable domain, in which reference TRBV11-3 and TRBJ2-3 provide the parts outside the CDR3, is EAGVVQSPRYKIIEKKQPVAFWCNPISGHNTLYWYLQNLGQGPELLIRYENEEAVDDSQLPKDRFSAERLKGVDSTLKIQPAELGDSAVYLCASSPGRASDTQYFGPGTRLTVL.

About this clone itself: The same CDR3 also results from other DNA sequences found in this sample. V and J are TRBV27 and TRBJ2-3, with TRBD2 identical over 14 bases. V gave up 5 bases and J gave up 2 bases; unmatched junction bases: 9. CDR1 is MNHEY, CDR2 SMNVEV, per germline (reference sequence). The CDR3 is made up of 18 amino acids. CDR3 sequence: CASSLGLAGGPITDTQYF. CDR3 coding DNA: TGTGCCAGCAGTCTCGGACTAGCGGGAGGCCCTATCACAGATACGCAGTATTTT.

The V call is TRBV4-2, the J call TRBJ2-5; D is unresolved. CDR3 length equals 14 residues. Germline V lookup: CDR1 LGHNA, CDR2 YNFKEQ. V was shortened by 4 bases and J by 2 bases, with 11 bases between the two germline ends. CDR3 sequence: CASSPPRSQETQYF. The CDR3 DNA follows: TGTGCCAGCAGCCCCCCGAGAAGTCAAGAGACCCAGTACTTC.

The genes are TRBV11-3 and TRBJ2-5; D uncertain. The DNA end favors TRBJ2-7, so the J call may be wrong. This CDR3 comprises 13 residues. The germline V gene has CDR1 SGHNT and CDR2 YENEEA. The CDR3: CASTSGSPYEQYF. CDR3 DNA: TGTGCCAGCACCTCAGGAAGCCCCTACGAGCAGTACTTC.

V gene TRBV18 combines with J gene TRBJ1-1; D unclear. Trimming pared 2 bases from V and 3 bases from J, leaving 7 bases between. The CDR3 contains 13 residues. Per the germline V gene, CDR1 is KGHSH and CDR2 is LQKENI. CDR3 nucleotides: TGTGCCAGCTCACCAAACAAAGACACTGAAGCTTTCTTT. As protein: CASSPNKDTEAFF.

The chain uses TRBV7-6 and TRBJ2-3; 8 nucleotides agree with TRBD1. This CDR3 spans 15 amino acids. V gave up 5 bases and J gave up 11 bases; unmatched junction bases: 15. The germline gives CDR1 SGHVS, CDR2 FNYEAQ. In DNA, the CDR3 is TGTGCCAGCAGCCGAACCGGGACAGGAGAACCACTGCAGTATTTT. This codes for CASSRTGTGEPLQYF.

This clone appeared a single time. The genes are TRBV6-1 and TRBJ2-3; D remains ambiguous. The germline V gene encodes CDR1 MNHNS and CDR2 SASEGT. V lost 0 bases and J 1 base, leaving 8 bases between the germline ends. The length of the CDR3 is 15 residues. CDR3 coding DNA: TGTGCCAGCAGTGAAGCCCTTTTCGGCACAGATACGCAGTATTTT. Translated: CASSEALFGTDTQYF.

V and J are TRBV14 and TRBJ2-7; tentatively, D is TRBD1 (6 bases). Trimming removed 3 bases from V and 3 bases from J, with 15 bases in between. This CDR3 is 15 amino acids long. The V gene's germline CDR1 is SGHDN and CDR2 FVKESK. CDR3 in amino acids: CASSHLQGSHYEQYF. In DNA form, the CDR3 reads TGTGCCAGCAGCCATTTACAGGGTTCCCACTACGAGCAGTACTTC.

A remark on this clone: This same CDR3 is encoded by further DNA sequences in the sample. The gene calls are TRBV5-1 and TRBJ2-7; 9 bases are shared with TRBD1. This CDR3 region has 15 residues. The V and J ends lost 5 bases and 2 bases, in that order; junction bases with no gene match: 8. Germline V gene data show CDR1 as SGHRS and CDR2 as YFSETQ. The CDR3 sequence is CASSSGDRDPYEQYF. CDR3 coding DNA: TGCGCCAGCAGTTCCGGGGACAGGGATCCCTACGAGCAGTACTTC.

This clone is a singleton in its sample. The chain has TRBV5-4 and TRBJ2-2, with TRBD2 identical over 11 bases. The CDR3 is 15 residues long. The junction had 4 bases not matched to a gene; V was cut back by 4 bases and J by 5 bases. Germline loops: CDR1 SGHNT, CDR2 YYREEE (reference sequence). The CDR3 protein is CASSRWTSGTGELFF. The CDR3 DNA reads TGTGCCAGCAGCCGATGGACTAGCGGGACCGGGGAGCTGTTTTTT. Variable domain in full (rest from reference TRBV5-4 and TRBJ2-2): ETGVTQSPTHLIKTRGQQVTLRCSSQSGHNTVSWYQQALGQGPQFIFQYYREEENGRGNFPPRFSGLQFPNYSSELNVNALELDDSALYLCASSRWTSGTGELFFGEGSRLTVL.

This clone showed up just a few times. This chain connects TRBV9 to TRBJ2-1; TRBD2 agrees at 7 bases. After removal of 0 bases from V and 3 bases from J, the junction contained 6 bases not matched to a gene. The CDR3 is made up of 16 amino acids. Per the germline V gene, CDR1 is SGDLS and CDR2 is YYNGEE. Here the CDR3 reads CASSVEFGRIYNEQFF. Written as DNA, the CDR3 is TGTGCCAGCAGCGTAGAGTTCGGGAGGATCTACAATGAGCAGTTCTTC. The full variable domain, its missing parts supplied by reference TRBV9 and TRBJ2-1, is DSGVTQTPKHLITATGQRVTLRCSPRSGDLSVYWYQQSLDQGLQFLIQYYNGEERAKGNILERFSAQQFPDLHSELNLSSLELGDSALYFCASSVEFGRIYNEQFFGPGTRLTVL.

This sequence joins TRBV7-2 and TRBJ2-3; 8 bases map to TRBD2. The V and J ends lost 3 bases and 0 bases, in that order; junction bases with no gene match: 14. The CDR3 is made up of 19 amino acids. Germline loops: CDR1 SGHTA, CDR2 FQGNSA. CDR3: CASSFTRGIQRGSTDTQYF. CDR3 bases: TGTGCCAGCAGCTTTACTAGGGGAATCCAGCGGGGGAGCACAGATACGCAGTATTTT.

This rearrangement joins TRBV9 to TRBJ1-1; TRBD1 agrees at 11 bases. The CDR3 extends over 17 amino acids. The germline V gene encodes CDR1 SGDLS and CDR2 YYNGEE. V trimming: 4 bases; J trimming: 4 bases; junction bases outside the gene matches: 12. CDR3 sequence reads: CASSPLRTGGSGTEAFF. The CDR3 DNA reads TGTGCCAGCAGCCCCTTAAGGACAGGGGGCTCGGGCACTGAAGCTTTCTTT.

The chain recombines TRBV5-4 with TRBJ2-2, with 8 bases aligning to TRBD2. The V and J ends lost 3 bases and 1 base, in that order; junction bases with no gene match: 2. Germline V gene sequence: CDR1 SGHNT, CDR2 YYREEE (reference sequence). The CDR3 is 15 amino acids. CDR3 bases: TGTGCCAGCAGCTACGGGACTAGGAACACCGGGGAGCTGTTTTTT. It codes for CASSYGTRNTGELFF. Based on the CDR3 plus reference TRBV5-4 and TRBJ2-2, the full variable domain is ETGVTQSPTHLIKTRGQQVTLRCSSQSGHNTVSWYQQALGQGPQFIFQYYREEENGRGNFPPRFSGLQFPNYSSELNVNALELDDSALYLCASSYGTRNTGELFFGEGSRLTVL.